This entry lists 18 T cell receptor beta chains sequenced from one sample in a study of blood T cell repertoires in COVID-19. Measured with immunoSEQ multiplex PCR; TCRdb has only the in-frame clones, and not every one. There are roughly 230,000 clones in the sample; roughly 84% occur only once, and less than 8% lies in the top ten. Sequenced input: peripheral blood. The origin of the receptors is a woman aged 50 to 60 with acute or convalescent COVID-19.

The chain employs TRBV9 and TRBJ2-1, with 7 bases lining up with TRBD1. This CDR3 contains 16 residues. V dropped 4 bases and J dropped 5; count of bases not matched to a gene: 12. Germline loops: CDR1 SGDLS, CDR2 YYNGEE. CDR3 residues: CASSLTLGQNNNEQFF. The CDR3 nucleotides read TGTGCCAGCAGCCTGACTTTGGGACAGAATAACAATGAGCAGTTCTTC. The whole variable domain, remainder taken from reference TRBV9 and TRBJ2-1, is DSGVTQTPKHLITATGQRVTLRCSPRSGDLSVYWYQQSLDQGLQFLIQYYNGEERAKGNILERFSAQQFPDLHSELNLSSLELGDSALYFCASSLTLGQNNNEQFFGPGTRLTVL.

This chain connects TRBV5-1 to TRBJ1-4; D call uncertain. CDR3 size: 15 residues. Deletions cut 6 bases from V and 4 bases from J, with 16 bases between. CDR1 is SGHRS and CDR2 is YFSETQ in the germline V gene. This CDR3 is CASKSSGIGNEKLFF. The CDR3 coding sequence is TGCGCCAGCAAATCCTCGGGTATCGGTAATGAAAAACTGTTTTTT.

This chain links TRBV6-5 with TRBJ1-2; 10 nucleotides match TRBD1. The CDR3 sequence is 14 residues long. In germline, CDR1 is MNHEY, CDR2 SVGAGI. With V trimmed by 5 bases and J by 7 bases, 7 bases remained unmatched. The chain's CDR3 is CASSRGQGTGGYTF. CDR3 nucleotides: TGTGCCAGCAGTCGGGGACAGGGGACAGGTGGCTACACCTTC.

The gene calls are TRBV29-1 and TRBJ2-1; D is possibly TRBD2 (6 bases). Germline V gene sequence: CDR1 SQVTM, CDR2 ANQGSEA. V was clipped by 6 bases and J by 7 bases, with 13 bases between them. This CDR3 has 12 amino acids. The CDR3 here is CSVVETSNEQFF. The CDR3 DNA reads as TGCAGCGTCGTCGAGACTAGTAATGAGCAGTTCTTC.

The V call is TRBV5-6, the J call TRBJ2-7; 9 positions agree with TRBD2. The CDR3 runs 14 residues. With V trimmed by 2 bases and J by 5 bases, 5 bases remained unmatched. Per the germline V gene, CDR1 is SGHDT and CDR2 is YYEEEE. For the CDR3, the DNA is TGTGCCAGCAGCTTCTTAGCGGGGGTAAACGAGCAGTACTTC. Its translation: CASSFLAGVNEQYF.

There are a few counts of this clone. The chain has TRBV5-8 and TRBJ1-1; D is ambiguous. This CDR3 is 12 amino acids long. Trimming stripped 4 bases from V and 4 bases from J, with 8 bases between. CDR1 is SGHTS, CDR2 YDEGEE, per germline. DNA of the CDR3: TGTGCCAGCAGCCGGAGTCTCACTGAAGCTTTCTTT. Translated, it gives CASSRSLTEAFF.

The V gene is TRBV6-1, the J gene TRBJ1-6; tentatively, D is TRBD1 (5 bases). The CDR3 is made up of 16 amino acids. V was shortened by 0 bases and J by 9 bases, with 15 bases between the two germline ends. CDR1 is MNHNS and CDR2 is SASEGT in the germline V gene. As DNA, the CDR3 is TGTGCCAGCAGTGAAGCGGACGGGGGGTCGAGTTCACCCCTCCACTTT. Protein: CASSEADGGSSSPLHF.

The DNA of the CDR3 is TGTGCCAGCAGCCAGGAGCTCACAGATACGCAGTATTTT. Encoded protein: CASSQELTDTQYF. The chain uses TRBV14 and TRBJ2-3; D gene uncertain. The CDR3 contains 13 residues. V gave up 3 bases and J gave up 2 bases, with 6 bases separating them. Germline V gives CDR1 SGHDN, CDR2 FVKESK. Full variable domain (rest looked up from reference TRBV14 and TRBJ2-3): EAGVTQFPSHSVIEKGQTVTLRCDPISGHDNLYWYRRVMGKEIKFLLHFVKESKQDESGMPNNRFLAERTGGTYSTLKVQPAELEDSGVYFCASSQELTDTQYFGPGTRLTVL.

The V call is TRBV6-5, the J call TRBJ1-5, with D possibly matching TRBD1 (6 bases). The germline V gene encodes CDR1 MNHEY and CDR2 SVGAGI. The CDR3 is 14 amino acids. V lost 6 bases and J 3 bases, leaving 12 bases between the germline ends. The CDR3, as DNA: TGTGCCAGCAGGGATACAGGGAACAATCAGCCCCAGCATTTT. It codes for CASRDTGNNQPQHF.

The rearrangement uses TRBV28 and TRBJ1-3; D is undetermined. Germline assignment: CDR1 MDHEN and CDR2 SYDVKM. The CDR3 contains 13 residues. Deletions cut 6 bases from V and 4 bases from J, with 10 bases between. Written as DNA, the CDR3 is TGTGCCAGCAGGCTCGGGGAGGGAAACACCATATATTTT. Protein product: CASRLGEGNTIYF.

This clone occurred once. The V call is TRBV12-3 or TRBV12-4, the J call TRBJ1-1; possible D gene TRBD1, 6 bases. The CDR3 covers 13 residues. V was clipped by 6 bases and J by 0 bases, with 8 bases between them. The CDR3 region has the DNA TGTGCCAGCAGGGACAGTATGAACACTGAAGCTTTCTTT. Its translation: CASRDSMNTEAFF.

This clone has just a few counts. The chain employs TRBV19 and TRBJ1-5; a possible D gene is TRBD1 (6 bases). This CDR3 has 16 amino acids. V shed 1 base and J shed 6 bases, with 16 bases lying between them. Germline V gene sequence: CDR1 LNHDA, CDR2 SQIVND (reference sequence). The CDR3 DNA reads as TGTGCCAGTAGTATAGGCGGGGGGCAAGGGAGTCAGCCCCAGCATTTT. It is translated as CASSIGGGQGSQPQHF.

The V and J genes are TRBV7-2 and TRBJ2-3, with a tentative D call TRBD2 (6 bases). The CDR3 runs 15 residues. The V gene's germline CDR1 is SGHTA and CDR2 FQGNSA. The V end lost 5 bases, the J end lost 0 bases, and 12 bases lay between the germline ends. The DNA of the CDR3 is TGTGCCAGCAGCCCAGGGACTTTTAGCACAGATACGCAGTATTTT. Amino acids: CASSPGTFSTDTQYF.

This chain connects TRBV3-1 (or the pseudogene TRBV3-2) to TRBJ1-2, with 9 bases fitting TRBD1. Germline V gene sequence: CDR1 LGHDT, CDR2 YNNKEL (reference sequence). V gave up 5 bases and J gave up 10 bases; unmatched junction bases: 5. The CDR3 is 12 residues long. This CDR3 is CASSSRDRAYTF. The CDR3 nucleotides read TGTGCCAGCAGCAGCCGGGACAGGGCCTACACCTTC.

This clone was detected only a few times. The rearrangement uses TRBV19 and TRBJ1-2; D is undetermined. From germline, CDR1 is LNHDA and CDR2 SQIVND (reference sequence). The CDR3 is 15 amino acids. Trimming stripped 6 bases from V and 6 bases from J, with 20 bases between. CDR3 region: CASSPSPPGKNGYTF. The CDR3, as DNA: TGTGCCAGTAGCCCTAGCCCACCGGGGAAGAATGGCTACACCTTC.

This chain links TRBV7-8 with TRBJ2-1; TRBD2 matches 8 bases. This CDR3 is 14 amino acids long. CDR1 and CDR2 from the germline V gene are SGHVS and FQNEAQ. Trimming at V came to 0 bases and at J to 15 bases, leaving 10 bases not matched to a gene. This CDR3 reads CASSLASGTISLFF. As DNA, the CDR3 is TGTGCCAGCAGCTTAGCTAGCGGGACCATCTCGCTGTTCTTC.

This chain connects TRBV7-9 to TRBJ1-6, with TRBD1 matching 10 bases. With 5 bases clipped from V and 0 bases from J, the junction kept 7 bases outside the gene matches. The CDR3 has 18 residues. Germline loops: CDR1 SEHNR, CDR2 FQNEAQ (reference sequence). This CDR3 reads CASSRDRGRSSYNSPLHF. The DNA of the CDR3 is TGTGCCAGCAGCAGGGACAGGGGAAGGAGCTCCTATAATTCACCCCTCCACTTT.

The chain links TRBV6-5 to TRBJ1-1; D is undetermined. The CDR3 runs to 13 residues. Trimming removed 6 bases from V and 8 bases from J, with 16 bases in between. The germline CDR1 and CDR2 sequences are MNHEY and SVGAGI. Here the CDR3 reads CASSDPLGGEAFF. Here the CDR3 DNA reads TGTGCCAGCAGCGACCCGTTGGGAGGAGAAGCTTTCTTT.